The 27 T cell receptor beta chains reported below all come from one sample, sequenced in a study of cytomegalovirus exposure and HLA in healthy donors. PCR primers comprised 60 Vbeta and 13 Jbeta primers. Sequenced by immunoSEQ multiplex PCR; TCRdb stores in-frame clones only, minus some. The data hold about 180,000 clones, with around 77% observed a single time. The sample comprised PBMCs. Receptor source: a woman between 25 and 40 years old in good health and CMV-seronegative.

This clone was counted a few times. This chain joins TRBV4-2 and TRBJ2-7; TRBD1 matches at 7 bases. CDR1 is LGHNA and CDR2 is YNFKEQ in the germline V gene. The CDR3 has 15 residues. V shed 4 bases and J 1 base; nucleotides not matched to a gene: 7. The CDR3 sequence: CASSLDRESSYEQYF. The DNA for the CDR3 is TGTGCCAGCAGCCTCGACAGGGAATCGTCCTACGAGCAGTACTTC.

The V call is TRBV30, the J call TRBJ2-7; 7 bases align to TRBD1. J gave up 3 bases and V 5 bases, and 4 bases lay outside the gene matches. This CDR3 has 12 residues. Germline CDR1 and CDR2: GTSNPN and SVGIG (reference sequence). CDR3 coding DNA: TGTGCCTGGGCTGACAGGGACTACGAGCAGTACTTC. Its protein product is CAWADRDYEQYF.

The chain is built from TRBV5-1 and TRBJ1-1; 8 bases fit TRBD1. Germline V gives CDR1 SGHRS, CDR2 YFSETQ. With 3 bases clipped from V and 6 bases from J, the junction kept 7 bases outside the gene matches. This CDR3 has 14 residues. The CDR3 loop is CASSSPGGPPEAFF. As DNA, the CDR3 is TGCGCCAGCAGCTCGCCAGGGGGCCCCCCTGAAGCTTTCTTT. Variable domain in full (rest from reference TRBV5-1 and TRBJ1-1): KAGVTQTPRYLIKTRGQQVTLSCSPISGHRSVSWYQQTPGQGLQFLFEYFSETQRNKGNFPGRFSGRQFSNSRSEMNVSTLELGDSALYLCASSSPGGPPEAFFGQGTRLTVV.

CDR3 sequence (DNA): TGTGCCAGCAGCCAACAAGCGGGGGCCCCCACAGATACGCAGTATTTT. Amino acids: CASSQQAGAPTDTQYF. The chain recombines TRBV4-2 with TRBJ2-3; TRBD2 aligns across 8 bases. Germline V gene data show CDR1 as LGHNA and CDR2 as YNFKEQ. J was trimmed by 2 bases and V by 2 bases; bases with no gene match: 6. The length of the CDR3 is 16 residues.

DNA for the CDR3: TGTGCCAGCAGCTTGTTCCCGAGCTCCTACAATGAGCAGTTCTTC. Encoded protein: CASSLFPSSYNEQFF. The chain carries TRBV5-6 and TRBJ2-1; D gene ambiguous. The V and J ends lost 1 base and 0 bases respectively, with 8 bases between them. The CDR3 runs 15 residues. Germline CDR1 and CDR2: SGHDT and YYEEEE.

The chain joins TRBV6-1 to TRBJ2-7; D might be TRBD2 (5 bases). V gave up 4 bases and J gave up 3 bases, with 13 bases separating them. This CDR3 has 14 amino acids. Germline lookup yields CDR1 MNHNS and CDR2 SASEGT. The CDR3 DNA is TGTGCCAGCAGTGTCCACCCGGGGAGCTACGAGCAGTACTTC. Its translation: CASSVHPGSYEQYF.

J is TRBJ2-7 and V is TRBV30; the D gene is possibly TRBD1 (6 bases). Germline V gene data show CDR1 as GTSNPN and CDR2 as SVGIG (reference sequence). The CDR3 has 13 residues. V lost 2 bases and J lost 6, with 14 bases in between. CDR3 bases: TGTGCCTGGAGTCAGGACAGTCCCCTCGAGCAGTACTTC. This encodes CAWSQDSPLEQYF. Combining the CDR3 with reference TRBV30 and TRBJ2-7 gives the whole variable domain SQTIHQWPATLVQPVGSPLSLECTVEGTSNPNLYWYRQAAGRGLQLLFYSVGIGQISSEVPQNLSASRPQDRQFILSSKKLLLSDSGFYLCAWSQDSPLEQYFGPGTRLTVT.

The count of this clone is one. The chain has TRBV7-3 and TRBJ2-3, with 9 bases matching TRBD1. With V trimmed by 5 bases and J by 3 bases, 6 bases remained unmatched. Germline CDR1 SGHTA, CDR2 FQGTGA. The CDR3 extends over 15 amino acids. In DNA, the CDR3 is TGTGCCAGCAGCCCGACAGGGGGAGCAACAGATACGCAGTATTTT. It specifies CASSPTGGATDTQYF.

CDR3: CASSVGHQGVEKLFF. As DNA, the CDR3 is TGTGCCAGCAGCGTAGGTCACCAGGGGGTTGAAAAACTGTTTTTT. The V call is TRBV9, the J call TRBJ1-4; 7 nucleotides line up with TRBD1. V lost 0 bases, J lost 7 bases, and 6 bases stayed unmatched. This CDR3 contains 15 residues. The germline gives CDR1 SGDLS, CDR2 YYNGEE.

The chain links TRBV11-2 to TRBJ2-7, with D perhaps matching TRBD1 (6 bases). Germline CDR1 is SGHAT and CDR2 is FQNNGV. Trimming left V 6 bases short and J 0 bases short, with 18 bases between. This CDR3 is 16 amino acids long. CDR3 bases: TGTGCCAGCAGGTTCCGACAGGCGCCTGGCTCCTACGAGCAGTACTTC. Residues: CASRFRQAPGSYEQYF.

The V gene is TRBV9, the J gene TRBJ2-7; 10 positions agree with TRBD1. Germline CDR1 reads SGDLS; CDR2 reads YYNGEE. V gave up 0 bases and J gave up 3 bases; unmatched junction bases: 3. This CDR3 has 15 amino acids. CDR3 sequence reads: CASSVAGTGVYEQYF. The CDR3 DNA reads as TGTGCCAGCAGCGTAGCGGGGACAGGGGTCTACGAGCAGTACTTC.

This rearrangement joins TRBV5-1 to TRBJ1-1; no clear D. The CDR3 extends over 15 amino acids. Germline V gene lookup returns CDR1 SGHRS and CDR2 YFSETQ. V lost 0 bases to trimming and J lost 5 bases, with 14 bases between them. The CDR3 region is CASSLAGVSRTEAFF. Written as DNA, the CDR3 is TGCGCCAGCAGCTTGGCCGGGGTTTCGAGGACTGAAGCTTTCTTT. The full variable domain, in which reference TRBV5-1 and TRBJ1-1 provide the parts outside the CDR3, is KAGVTQTPRYLIKTRGQQVTLSCSPISGHRSVSWYQQTPGQGLQFLFEYFSETQRNKGNFPGRFSGRQFSNSRSEMNVSTLELGDSALYLCASSLAGVSRTEAFFGQGTRLTVV.

The chain recombines TRBV7-3 with TRBJ2-5; 8 bases line up with TRBD2. Per the germline V gene, CDR1 is SGHTA and CDR2 is FQGTGA. The CDR3 has 15 residues. Trimming cost V 2 bases and J 2 bases; bases outside gene matches: 4. The CDR3 sequence: CASSLSGGKQETQYF. CDR3 coding DNA: TGTGCCAGCAGCTTATCGGGGGGGAAACAAGAGACCCAGTACTTC.

V usage is TRBV5-6 and J usage is TRBJ2-1, with TRBD2 identical over 7 bases. This CDR3 has 15 residues. V was pared by 0 bases and J by 3 bases, with 3 bases of the junction left unmatched. The germline gives CDR1 SGHDT, CDR2 YYEEEE. The chain's CDR3 is CASSLAGRDYNEQFF. CDR3 nucleotide sequence: TGTGCCAGCAGCTTGGCAGGGAGGGACTACAATGAGCAGTTCTTC.

The chain employs TRBV11-2 and TRBJ2-7, with TRBD2 matching over 12 bases. J lost 3 bases, V lost 1 base, and 4 bases had no gene match. Germline CDR1 SGHAT, CDR2 FQNNGV. This CDR3 has 16 amino acids. This chain's CDR3 is CASSLGTSGKIYEQYF. The CDR3 DNA is TGTGCCAGCAGCTTAGGGACTAGCGGGAAAATCTACGAGCAGTACTTC.

The V and J genes are TRBV5-6 and TRBJ2-1, with D possibly TRBD1 on 6 matching bases. This CDR3 is 15 amino acids long. The germline V gene has CDR1 SGHDT and CDR2 YYEEEE. The V and J ends lost 4 bases and 2 bases respectively, with 13 bases between them. CDR3 protein: CASSQDRPPYNEQFF. For the CDR3, the DNA is TGTGCCAGCAGCCAAGACAGGCCGCCCTACAATGAGCAGTTCTTC.

The rearrangement uses TRBV21-1 and TRBJ1-1; the table's D gene call, TRBD1, was not cross checked with the DNA. TRBV21-1 has pseudogene status. The CDR3 has 13 residues. The CDR3 nucleotides are TGTGCCAGCAGCAGACAGGGGGCAACTGAAGCTTTCTTT. Its translation: CASSRQGATEAFF.

The chain joins TRBV5-1 to TRBJ1-2, with unresolved D. The V and J ends lost 0 bases and 3 bases respectively, with 12 bases between them. The CDR3 totals 15 residues. Looked up from germline, CDR1 is SGHRS and CDR2 is YFSETQ. The CDR3 loop is CASSLAEGWDYGYTF. In DNA, the CDR3 is TGCGCCAGCAGCTTGGCCGAGGGTTGGGACTATGGCTACACCTTC.

V usage is TRBV30 and J usage is TRBJ2-7; D is perhaps TRBD2 (5 bases). The CDR3 covers 17 residues. The germline V gene has CDR1 GTSNPN and CDR2 SVGIG (reference sequence). V was pared by 0 bases and J by 1 base, with 19 bases between. The CDR3 protein is CAWSVVRPGFTSYEQYF. CDR3 nucleotides: TGTGCCTGGAGTGTGGTCAGGCCGGGGTTCACTTCCTACGAGCAGTACTTC.

J is TRBJ1-1 and V is TRBV27; TRBD1 aligns across 7 bases. The CDR3 consists of 16 residues. V lost 3 bases, J lost 5 bases, and 12 bases stayed unmatched. Looked up from germline, CDR1 is MNHEY and CDR2 is SMNVEV (reference sequence). As DNA, the CDR3 is TGTGCCAGCAGTTTCACAGGGGCCCGAGGTTGGACTGAAGCTTTCTTT. Encoded protein: CASSFTGARGWTEAFF.

The chain combines TRBV6-5 with TRBJ1-2, with TRBD1 matching over 7 bases. The V gene's germline CDR1 is MNHEY and CDR2 SVGAGI. This CDR3 region has 12 residues. V shed 6 bases and J 6 bases; nucleotides not matched to a gene: 4. In DNA form, the CDR3 reads TGTGCCAGCAGCCTAACAGGGGATGGCTACACCTTC. Protein product: CASSLTGDGYTF.

As regards this clone: This CDR3 is also generated by other DNA sequences in the sample. The rearrangement joins TRBV5-1 to TRBJ2-2; D unclear. The CDR3 spans 14 residues. V was trimmed by 0 bases and J by 1 base, leaving 4 bases between them. Germline V gene data show CDR1 as SGHRS and CDR2 as YFSETQ. The CDR3 spells CASSLAVNTGELFF. The CDR3 DNA sequence: TGCGCCAGCAGCTTGGCAGTGAACACCGGGGAGCTGTTTTTT. Drawing the rest from reference TRBV5-1 and TRBJ2-2, the complete variable domain is KAGVTQTPRYLIKTRGQQVTLSCSPISGHRSVSWYQQTPGQGLQFLFEYFSETQRNKGNFPGRFSGRQFSNSRSEMNVSTLELGDSALYLCASSLAVNTGELFFGEGSRLTVL.

The chain is built from TRBV7-9 and TRBJ1-1; D is perhaps TRBD1 (6 bases). The CDR3 spans 14 residues. The ends were cut back, 5 bases at V and 6 bases at J, with 16 bases in the middle. Germline CDR1 reads SEHNR; CDR2 reads FQNEAQ (reference sequence). CDR3 region: CASSLRGADAEAFF. The DNA of the CDR3 is TGTGCCAGCAGCCTCCGGGGGGCAGACGCTGAAGCTTTCTTT.

The CDR3 region has the DNA TGTGCCAGCAGCTTGCTAAGCACAGGGGGTCGAGGCTACACCTTC. Protein: CASSLLSTGGRGYTF. The chain links TRBV7-9 to TRBJ1-2, with TRBD1 matching 8 bases. The CDR3 contains 15 residues. CDR1 is SEHNR and CDR2 is FQNEAQ in the germline V gene (reference sequence). V dropped 3 bases and J dropped 8; count of bases not matched to a gene: 11.

The chain couples TRBV4-1 to TRBJ1-1; D is ambiguous. The CDR3 spans 14 residues. Germline CDR1 and CDR2: MGHRA and YSYEKL. With 0 bases removed from V and 7 bases from J, the gap between germline ends came to 12 bases. The CDR3 region has the DNA TGCGCCAGCAGCCAAGATCGGAGGGCTCATGAAGCTTTCTTT. Translating gives CASSQDRRAHEAFF.

The rearrangement links TRBV4-2 to TRBJ1-1; no clear D gene. CDR1 and CDR2 (germline): LGHNA, YNFKEQ. The CDR3 is 15 amino acids. The V end was cut by 4 bases, the J end by 4 bases, with 16 bases between. CDR3 sequence (DNA): TGTGCCAGCAGCCGTTCCACACGGGGTTTCACTGAAGCTTTCTTT. Translating it yields CASSRSTRGFTEAFF.

This clone has a single count. The J gene is TRBJ1-3, the V gene TRBV19, with a tentative D call TRBD1 (6 bases). CDR1 LNHDA and CDR2 SQIVND come from the germline V gene (reference sequence). CDR3 size: 18 residues. V lost 4 bases to trimming and J lost 2 bases, with 21 bases between them. CDR3 in DNA: TGTGCCAGTAGTAAGCCCCCTCGGGGGGCCGGTGCTGGAAACACCATATATTTT. This gives the protein CASSKPPRGAGAGNTIYF. The variable domain in full, completed from reference TRBV19 and TRBJ1-3, reads DGGITQSPKYLFRKEGQNVTLSCEQNLNHDAMYWYRQDPGQGLRLIYYSQIVNDFQKGDIAEGYSVSREKKESFPLTVTSAQKNPTAFYLCASSKPPRGAGAGNTIYFGEGSWLTVV.